This TCR beta chain was sequenced in a study of blood T cell repertoires in COVID-19. Across the study: The study drew acute and convalescent COVID-19 samples from the United States, Italy and Spain.

Per the original methods: Using reference gene primer amplification, nucleated cell counts were estimated. Sequencing used immunoSEQ multiplex PCR; TCRdb keeps in-frame clones, though not all of them. That table gives V, J and clone size, and the DNA gave D and trimming. The sample consists of around 150,000 clones, 76% of them appearing once. V was clipped by 6 bases and J by 0 bases; unmatched bases: 9. This CDR3 is 18 amino acids long. The germline CDR1 and CDR2 sequences are SGHNT and YYREEE (reference sequence). The sequence was collected from a man aged 55 to 70 with acute or convalescent COVID-19. The chain links TRBV5-4 to TRBJ2-4; 13 nucleotides match TRBD2. Sequenced sample: peripheral blood. CDR3 region: CASTPGLAGPLAKNIQYF. The CDR3 DNA follows: TGTGCCAGCACCCCGGGACTAGCGGGACCTCTAGCCAAAAACATTCAGTACTTC.